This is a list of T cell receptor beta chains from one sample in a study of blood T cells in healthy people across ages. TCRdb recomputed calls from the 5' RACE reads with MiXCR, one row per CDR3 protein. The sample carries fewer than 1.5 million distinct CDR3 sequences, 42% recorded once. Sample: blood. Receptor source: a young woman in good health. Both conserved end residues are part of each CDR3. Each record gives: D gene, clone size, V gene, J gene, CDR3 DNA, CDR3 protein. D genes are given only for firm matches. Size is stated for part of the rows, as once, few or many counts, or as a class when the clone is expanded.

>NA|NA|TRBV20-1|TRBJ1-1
TGCAGTGCCCCCTTGGGGTTTGAAGCTTTCTTT
CSAPLGFEAFF
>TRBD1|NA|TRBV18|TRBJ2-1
TGTGCCAGCTCGTCCGGGACAGGGGCCTTAGGAGAGCAGTTCTTC
CASSSGTGALGEQFF
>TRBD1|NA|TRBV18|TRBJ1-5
TGTGCCAGCTCACCCCGCCAGGACAGGGATCAGCCCCAGCATTTT
CASSPRQDRDQPQHF
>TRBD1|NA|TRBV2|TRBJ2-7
TGTGCCAGCAGCAGGGGGCCCAACTACGAGCAGTACTTC
CASSRGPNYEQYF
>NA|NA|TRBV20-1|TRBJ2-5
TGCAGTGCTAGTACGGGCGGGTCGGGAGAGACCCAGTACTTC
CSASTGGSGETQYF
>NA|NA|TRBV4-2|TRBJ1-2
TGTGCCAGCAGCCAAGATGGGGCGGCTAACTATGGCTACACCTTC
CASSQDGAANYGYTF
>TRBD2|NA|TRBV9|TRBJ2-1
TGTGCCAGCAGCGCGACTAGCGGGATTACCTACAATGAGCAGTTCTTC
CASSATSGITYNEQFF
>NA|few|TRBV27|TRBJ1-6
TGTGCCAGCAGTTTGTCCCGCGGGGATTCACCCCTCCACTTT
CASSLSRGDSPLHF
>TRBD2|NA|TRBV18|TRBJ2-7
TGTGCCAGCTCACCATGGACTAGTAAGTCCTACGAGCAGTACTTC
CASSPWTSKSYEQYF
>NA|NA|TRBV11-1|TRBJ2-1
TGTGCCAGCAGCTTAGCGGGGACGGCTGGCAATGAGCAGTTCTTC
CASSLAGTAGNEQFF
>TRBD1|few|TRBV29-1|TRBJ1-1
TGCAGCGGGAAAGGACAGGGGAACACTGAAGCTTTCTTT
CSGKGQGNTEAFF
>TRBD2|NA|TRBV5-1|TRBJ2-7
TGCGCCAGCAGCTTGAGTTCGGGACTATACAATGAGCAGTACTTC
CASSLSSGLYNEQYF
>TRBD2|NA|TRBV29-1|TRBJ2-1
TGCAGCGTCGGAGTGACTAGCGGGAGAAATGAGCAGTTCTTC
CSVGVTSGRNEQFF
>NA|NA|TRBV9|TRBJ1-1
TGTGCCAGCAGCGTAGGGGGAGACATGAACACTGAAGCTTTCTTT
CASSVGGDMNTEAFF
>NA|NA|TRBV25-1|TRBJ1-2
TGTGCCGGCAGTGAATATCGCCGGGGAGGAGTAGGAGGCTACACCTTC
CAGSEYRRGGVGGYTF
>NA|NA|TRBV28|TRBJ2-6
TGTGCCAGCAGTTTGGGGGTAGGTCGAAACGTCCTGACTTTC
CASSLGVGRNVLTF